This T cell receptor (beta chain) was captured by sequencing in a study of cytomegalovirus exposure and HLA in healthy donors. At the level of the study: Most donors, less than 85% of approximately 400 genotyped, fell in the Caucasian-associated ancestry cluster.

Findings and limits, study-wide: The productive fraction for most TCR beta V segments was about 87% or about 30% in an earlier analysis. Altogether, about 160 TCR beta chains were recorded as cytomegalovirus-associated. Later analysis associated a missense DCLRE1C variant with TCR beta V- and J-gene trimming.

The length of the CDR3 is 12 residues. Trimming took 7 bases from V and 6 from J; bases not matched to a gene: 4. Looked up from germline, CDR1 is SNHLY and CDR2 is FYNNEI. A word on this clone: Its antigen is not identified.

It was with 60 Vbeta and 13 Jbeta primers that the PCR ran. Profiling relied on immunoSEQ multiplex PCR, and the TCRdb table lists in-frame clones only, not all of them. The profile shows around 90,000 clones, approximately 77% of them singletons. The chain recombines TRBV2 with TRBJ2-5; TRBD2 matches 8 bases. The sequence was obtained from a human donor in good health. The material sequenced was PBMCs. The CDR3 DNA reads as TGTGCCAGCACGGGGGGGGGAAAGACCCAGTACTTC. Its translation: CASTGGGKTQYF.